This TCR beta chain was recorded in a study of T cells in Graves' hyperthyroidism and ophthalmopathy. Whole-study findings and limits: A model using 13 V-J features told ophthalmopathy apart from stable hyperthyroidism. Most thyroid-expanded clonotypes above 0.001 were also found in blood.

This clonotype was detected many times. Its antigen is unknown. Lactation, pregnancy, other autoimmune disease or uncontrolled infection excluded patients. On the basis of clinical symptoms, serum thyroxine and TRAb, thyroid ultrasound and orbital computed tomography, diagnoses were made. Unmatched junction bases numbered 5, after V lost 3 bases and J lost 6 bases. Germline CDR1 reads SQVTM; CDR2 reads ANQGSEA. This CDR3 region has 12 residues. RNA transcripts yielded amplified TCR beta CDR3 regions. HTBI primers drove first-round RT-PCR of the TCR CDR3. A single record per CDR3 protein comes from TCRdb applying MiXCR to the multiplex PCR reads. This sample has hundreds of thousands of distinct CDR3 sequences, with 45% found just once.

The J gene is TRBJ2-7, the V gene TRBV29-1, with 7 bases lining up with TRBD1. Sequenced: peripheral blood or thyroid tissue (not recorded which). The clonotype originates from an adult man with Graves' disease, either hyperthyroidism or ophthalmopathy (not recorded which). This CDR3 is CSVEDRPAEQYF. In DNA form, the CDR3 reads TGCAGCGTTGAGGACAGGCCCGCCGAGCAGTACTTC.